These T cell receptor beta chains were read from a single sample in a study of early T cells in non-severe SARS-CoV-2 infection. TCRdb reprocessed the 5' RACE reads with MiXCR, giving one entry per CDR3 protein. There are more than 60,000 distinct CDR3 sequences in the sample; more than 4% occur only once, and approximately 4.9% lies in the top ten. The sequencing input was whole blood. The receptor source for this set is an adult who was a healthcare worker with PCR-confirmed SARS-CoV-2 infection or an uninfected control (not recorded which). Each CDR3 is given with its conserved first and last residue. Fields, in order: J gene, clone size, V gene, D gene, CDR3 DNA, CDR3 protein. A D gene is named only where the DNA matches it firmly. Clone size is given for some rows only: seen once, a few or many times, or a class if the clone is expanded.

j_call: TRBJ1-1
clone_size: NA
v_call: TRBV10-2
d_call: TRBD1
cdr3_nt: TGCGCCAGCGGGCGGGACAGGAAGGACACTGAAGCTTTCTTT
cdr3_aa: CASGRDRKDTEAFF

j_call: TRBJ2-2
clone_size: many
v_call: TRBV9
d_call: NA
cdr3_nt: TGTGCCAGCACCAGACTCTCTAAGAACACCGGGGAGCTGTTTTTT
cdr3_aa: CASTRLSKNTGELFF

j_call: TRBJ2-1
clone_size: many
v_call: TRBV7-2
d_call: TRBD2
cdr3_nt: TGTGCCACCGTTACCCGAAGCGGGAGTCCCTGGGATGAGCAGTTCTTC
cdr3_aa: CATVTRSGSPWDEQFF

j_call: TRBJ2-1
clone_size: many
v_call: TRBV4-3
d_call: TRBD2
cdr3_nt: TGCGCCAGCAGCCAAGATCGGGGGACTAGCGGGGCCCCTTGGGGTGAGCAGTTCTTC
cdr3_aa: CASSQDRGTSGAPWGEQFF

j_call: TRBJ2-1
clone_size: many
v_call: TRBV20-1
d_call: TRBD2
cdr3_nt: TGCAGTGCTAGGAGGTCTAGCGGGAGGGACAATGAGCAGTTCTTC
cdr3_aa: CSARRSSGRDNEQFF

j_call: TRBJ2-2
clone_size: many
v_call: TRBV6-6
d_call: TRBD1
cdr3_nt: TGTGCCAGTACCGGGACAGCTCCAACCGGGGAGCTGTTTTTT
cdr3_aa: CASTGTAPTGELFF

j_call: TRBJ2-3
clone_size: NA
v_call: TRBV5-1
d_call: TRBD1
cdr3_nt: TGCGCCAGCAGCGCCGGACAGGGTCCCTTCACAGATACGCAGTATTTT
cdr3_aa: CASSAGQGPFTDTQYF

j_call: TRBJ2-6
clone_size: many
v_call: TRBV7-3
d_call: NA
cdr3_nt: TGTGCCAGCAGCCCCGGGACGGGCTTCTCTGGGGCCAACGTCCTGACTTTC
cdr3_aa: CASSPGTGFSGANVLTF

j_call: TRBJ2-7
clone_size: many
v_call: TRBV10-1
d_call: NA
cdr3_nt: TGCGCCAGCAGTGAAGGTTACGAGCAGTACTTC
cdr3_aa: CASSEGYEQYF

j_call: TRBJ1-1
clone_size: many
v_call: TRBV5-4
d_call: NA
cdr3_nt: TGTGCCAGCAGCTTAGAACTGGGATTGAACACTGAAGCTTTCTTT
cdr3_aa: CASSLELGLNTEAFF

j_call: TRBJ2-1
clone_size: NA
v_call: TRBV21-1
d_call: NA
cdr3_nt: TGTGCCAGCAGCAATCTCGGAAAAAGTCACAATGAGCAGTTCTTC
cdr3_aa: CASSNLGKSHNEQFF

j_call: TRBJ2-1
clone_size: many
v_call: TRBV27
d_call: TRBD2
cdr3_nt: TGTGCCAGCAACAGACTAGCGGGAGTAGGTGAGCAGTTCTTC
cdr3_aa: CASNRLAGVGEQFF

j_call: TRBJ2-5
clone_size: many
v_call: TRBV11-2
d_call: NA
cdr3_nt: TGTGCCAGCAGCTTAGGCGGGGACCAAGAGACCCAGTACTTC
cdr3_aa: CASSLGGDQETQYF

j_call: TRBJ1-5
clone_size: NA
v_call: TRBV18
d_call: NA
cdr3_nt: TGTGCCAGCTCACCAGGGGCAGACAATCAGCCCCAGCATTTT
cdr3_aa: CASSPGADNQPQHF

j_call: TRBJ2-6
clone_size: many
v_call: TRBV6-5
d_call: TRBD1
cdr3_nt: TGTGCCAGCACATCCGGGACAGGGCTTTGGGGGGCCAACGTCCTGACTTTC
cdr3_aa: CASTSGTGLWGANVLTF

j_call: TRBJ2-2
clone_size: NA
v_call: TRBV5-1
d_call: NA
cdr3_nt: TGCGCCAGCAGCCCGGACTCAACCTCCACCCGGGAGCTGTTTTTT
cdr3_aa: CASSPDSTSTRELFF

j_call: TRBJ2-7
clone_size: NA
v_call: TRBV28
d_call: TRBD2
cdr3_nt: TGTGCCAGCAGACCTACGCTCCCGGGACTAGCGGGAGGAAAGAACTTC
cdr3_aa: CASRPTLPGLAGGKNF

j_call: TRBJ1-1
clone_size: many
v_call: TRBV4-3
d_call: NA
cdr3_nt: TGCGCCAGCAGCCAAGATACGAGAAACACTGAAGCTTTCTTT
cdr3_aa: CASSQDTRNTEAFF

j_call: TRBJ2-7
clone_size: many
v_call: TRBV5-5
d_call: NA
cdr3_nt: TGTGCCAGCAGCTTGCCACTTCGGAGGGATCAATCCTACGAGCAGTACTTC
cdr3_aa: CASSLPLRRDQSYEQYF

j_call: TRBJ2-3
clone_size: many
v_call: TRBV5-5
d_call: NA
cdr3_nt: TGTGCCAGCAGCTCTGGACCGGGAGAAACAGATACGCAGTATTTT
cdr3_aa: CASSSGPGETDTQYF

j_call: TRBJ2-1
clone_size: few
v_call: TRBV3-1
d_call: NA
cdr3_nt: TGTGCCAGCAGCCAGACAGATAACTCCTACAATGAGCAGTTCTTC
cdr3_aa: CASSQTDNSYNEQFF

j_call: TRBJ2-4
clone_size: NA
v_call: TRBV12-3/TRBV12-4
d_call: NA
cdr3_nt: TGTGCCAGCAGGCCCCGTGGCGGTGCCAAAAACATTCAGTACTTC
cdr3_aa: CASRPRGGAKNIQYF

j_call: TRBJ2-7
clone_size: many
v_call: TRBV7-8
d_call: TRBD2
cdr3_nt: TGTGCCAGCAGCTTAACTAGCGGAACGACCTACGAGCAGTACTTC
cdr3_aa: CASSLTSGTTYEQYF

j_call: TRBJ2-1
clone_size: few
v_call: TRBV6-1
d_call: NA
cdr3_nt: TGTGCCAGCAGGCGGACTCCTTCCAATGAGCAGTTCTTC
cdr3_aa: CASRRTPSNEQFF

j_call: TRBJ1-1
clone_size: many
v_call: TRBV6-1
d_call: TRBD1
cdr3_nt: TGTGCCACACAGGGGGTATGGAACACTGAAGCTTTCTTT
cdr3_aa: CATQGVWNTEAFF

j_call: TRBJ2-5
clone_size: few
v_call: TRBV4-3
d_call: TRBD2
cdr3_nt: TGCGCCAGCAGCCAAGGCGGGGGAGCGGGGCCTCAAGAGACCCAGTACTTC
cdr3_aa: CASSQGGGAGPQETQYF

j_call: TRBJ1-1
clone_size: NA
v_call: TRBV12-3/TRBV12-4
d_call: TRBD1
cdr3_nt: TGTGCCAGCAGTTTTAGGGGGCCAGCTTTCTTT
cdr3_aa: CASSFRGPAFF

j_call: TRBJ2-4
clone_size: NA
v_call: TRBV20-1
d_call: TRBD1
cdr3_nt: TGCAGTGCTAGCTCCGCCGGGACAGGGCCCCGGGGGGACATTCAGTACTTC
cdr3_aa: CSASSAGTGPRGDIQYF

j_call: TRBJ1-1
clone_size: NA
v_call: TRBV7-9
d_call: NA
cdr3_nt: TGTGCCAGCAGCTTCGGGGGTAACACTGAAGCTTTCTTT
cdr3_aa: CASSFGGNTEAFF

j_call: TRBJ2-1
clone_size: many
v_call: TRBV6-4
d_call: NA
cdr3_nt: TGTGCCAGCAGTGACAACGGGGATGAGCAGTTCTTC
cdr3_aa: CASSDNGDEQFF

j_call: TRBJ2-1
clone_size: few
v_call: TRBV6-4
d_call: NA
cdr3_nt: TGTGCCAGCAGTGATCTCGCGGGGCAGCAGTTCTTC
cdr3_aa: CASSDLAGQQFF

j_call: TRBJ2-3
clone_size: many
v_call: TRBV5-1
d_call: NA
cdr3_nt: TGCGCCAGCAGCAGCTGGTCCGGGGGAAATACGCAGTATTTT
cdr3_aa: CASSSWSGGNTQYF

j_call: TRBJ2-1
clone_size: many
v_call: TRBV6-5
d_call: NA
cdr3_nt: TGTGCCAGCAGTTACGGACAGATTTACAATGAGCAGTTCTTC
cdr3_aa: CASSYGQIYNEQFF

j_call: TRBJ2-3
clone_size: NA
v_call: TRBV29-1
d_call: TRBD2
cdr3_nt: TGCAGCGTCTTCGGGACTAGCGGTTATACGCAGTATTTT
cdr3_aa: CSVFGTSGYTQYF

j_call: TRBJ2-2
clone_size: many
v_call: TRBV29-1
d_call: TRBD2
cdr3_nt: TGCAGCGTTGGAACGGGAGGGGACGGGGAGCTGTTTTTT
cdr3_aa: CSVGTGGDGELFF

j_call: TRBJ2-7
clone_size: many
v_call: TRBV20-1
d_call: NA
cdr3_nt: TGCAGTGCGGCTCTAGACAGGTCCTACGAGCAGTACTTC
cdr3_aa: CSAALDRSYEQYF

j_call: TRBJ1-2
clone_size: many
v_call: TRBV2
d_call: TRBD1
cdr3_nt: TGTGCCAGCAGTGGGACAGGGAGGAACTATGGCTACACCTTC
cdr3_aa: CASSGTGRNYGYTF

j_call: TRBJ1-5
clone_size: NA
v_call: TRBV7-9
d_call: NA
cdr3_nt: TGTGCCAGCAGCCCGACAGGTTACAATCAGCCCCAGCATTTT
cdr3_aa: CASSPTGYNQPQHF

j_call: TRBJ2-5
clone_size: many
v_call: TRBV13
d_call: NA
cdr3_nt: TGTGCCAGCAGCTTCTCGGTTGGGGGTCAGGAGACCCAGTACTTC
cdr3_aa: CASSFSVGGQETQYF

j_call: TRBJ1-1
clone_size: many
v_call: TRBV6-1
d_call: NA
cdr3_nt: TGTGCCAGCAGTGAAGCGGGTGGTCGGACTGAAGCTTTCTTT
cdr3_aa: CASSEAGGRTEAFF

j_call: TRBJ2-3
clone_size: many
v_call: TRBV6-5
d_call: TRBD2
cdr3_nt: TGTGCCAGCAGTAAACAGCGGGGGGGCCTTAGCACAGATACGCAGTATTTT
cdr3_aa: CASSKQRGGLSTDTQYF

j_call: TRBJ2-2
clone_size: many
v_call: TRBV6-2/TRBV6-3
d_call: NA
cdr3_nt: TGTGCCAGCACTCCCGCAAGCACCCTCCGGACCGGGGAGCTGTTTTTT
cdr3_aa: CASTPASTLRTGELFF

j_call: TRBJ2-5
clone_size: many
v_call: TRBV5-5
d_call: TRBD2
cdr3_nt: TGTGCCAGCAGCTTGGATGGTCGGCGGGAGACGGGGGAGACCCAGTACTTC
cdr3_aa: CASSLDGRRETGETQYF

j_call: TRBJ1-2
clone_size: many
v_call: TRBV7-9
d_call: NA
cdr3_nt: TGTGCCAGCAGCTTAGAAGGAGGGTGGTATGGCTACACCTTC
cdr3_aa: CASSLEGGWYGYTF

j_call: TRBJ2-5
clone_size: NA
v_call: TRBV7-3
d_call: NA
cdr3_nt: TGTGCCAGCAGCTCCGGTCAGGGGGGTCCGCAAGAGACCCAGTACTTC
cdr3_aa: CASSSGQGGPQETQYF

j_call: TRBJ2-3
clone_size: few
v_call: TRBV6-1
d_call: TRBD2
cdr3_nt: TGTGCCACGCGGGGAGGGGATACGCAGTATTTT
cdr3_aa: CATRGGDTQYF

j_call: TRBJ2-7
clone_size: many
v_call: TRBV6-5
d_call: NA
cdr3_nt: TGTGCCAGCGGCTCAGACTCCTACGAGCAGTACTTC
cdr3_aa: CASGSDSYEQYF

j_call: TRBJ2-3
clone_size: NA
v_call: TRBV2
d_call: NA
cdr3_nt: TGTGCCAGCAGTGAAGGAAACAGGGCTAGCACAGATACGCAGTATTTT
cdr3_aa: CASSEGNRASTDTQYF

j_call: TRBJ1-1
clone_size: many
v_call: TRBV5-4
d_call: TRBD1
cdr3_nt: TGTGCCAGCAGCCATACAGGGGACACTGAAGCTTTCTTT
cdr3_aa: CASSHTGDTEAFF

j_call: TRBJ2-7
clone_size: many
v_call: TRBV6-6
d_call: TRBD2
cdr3_nt: TGTGCCAGCAGTTACTCCTCGTGGGGGGGGGAGCAGTACTTC
cdr3_aa: CASSYSSWGGEQYF

j_call: TRBJ1-2
clone_size: many
v_call: TRBV11-2
d_call: NA
cdr3_nt: TGTGCCAGCAGCTTAGGGGATCCTAGATATGGCTACACCTTC
cdr3_aa: CASSLGDPRYGYTF

j_call: TRBJ2-3
clone_size: NA
v_call: TRBV11-3
d_call: NA
cdr3_nt: TGTGCCAGCAGCACCGGAACTGCAGATACGCAGTATTTT
cdr3_aa: CASSTGTADTQYF

j_call: TRBJ1-5
clone_size: NA
v_call: TRBV18
d_call: NA
cdr3_nt: TGTGCCAGCTCGCAGGACAGTGGTAATCAGCCCCAGCATTTT
cdr3_aa: CASSQDSGNQPQHF